This TCR beta chain stems from a study of blood T cell repertoires in COVID-19 (TCRdb year 2020). For context, the study as a whole: Samples from collaborators originated in the United States, Italy and Spain and spanned both the acute and convalescent phases of COVID-19. Deeply sampled blood TCRbeta repertoires from subjects exposed to, actively infected with, or recovered from COVID-19 were included in the dataset. A freely available public database, intended as a resource for researchers studying the immune response to SARS-CoV-2, is where the repertoires were released. The samples were drawn from the first 160 participants of the ongoing ImmuneRACE study and from under 1,500 subjects provided by 6 global collaborators. Sample metadata almost always included a de-identified subject ID, COVID-19 status, age in years and sex. The material from the prospective study consisted of cDNA or gDNA derived from T cells, B-cell-depleted T cells, or PBMCs. Where HLA class I and class II types were available, the types were taken from metadata supplied by the sample provider, not from assay-based typing. Overall results and qualifications from the work: The quantity of clinical and demographic metadata differed by source and by participant and was supplied without curation.

The CDR3 covers 17 residues, taking in both the cysteine and the phenylalanine. The CDR3 DNA has 51 bases and is translated from base 1. Based on the germline V gene (reference sequence), the CDR1 and CDR2 sequences are LNHNV and YYDKDF. V sheds 3 bases and J sheds 5 bases, leaving 22 bases between their ends. About this clone itself: The antigen it binds to is not known. One base away there is no much larger clone; base qualities are not given.

The immunoSEQ Assay, a bias-controlled multiplex PCR, was used to amplify TCRbeta CDR3 regions from genomic DNA. The paper's processing steps were these. The number of nucleated cells in each sample was estimated by amplification of reference gene primers within the assay. Sequence reads were collapsed and filtered to measure the absolute abundance of every unique TCRbeta CDR3 rearrangement. For each sample, productive Simpson clonality was calculated as the square root of Simpson's diversity index over productive rearrangements. TCRdb carries this immuneACCESS record with in-frame sequences only. Its versions omit some clonotypes, under half of them owing to an unresolved V gene in the studies checked, with the rest unexplained. Clone size and V and J calls were adopted from that table, with D and trimming inferred from the DNA. This sample lists under 200,000 clones; about three quarters were detected once. In total, the top ten clones hold roughly 8.6% of the sample.

Each collaborating institution followed its own protocols to collect whole blood in K2EDTA tubes. Collaborator samples were shipped for TCRbeta analysis as frozen whole blood, isolated PBMCs, or DNA extracted from either sample type. The rearrangement joined TRBV15 to TRBJ2-5, with TRBD1 tentatively as D gene (5 bases match). The sequence was obtained from a man aged 55-75 years with acute or convalescent COVID-19. Material: peripheral blood. The sequenced DNA: TGTGCCACCAGCAGGGTGATACAGGTTTACCCCTCCGAGACCCAGTACTTC. Its amino acids are CATSRVIQVYPSETQYF.